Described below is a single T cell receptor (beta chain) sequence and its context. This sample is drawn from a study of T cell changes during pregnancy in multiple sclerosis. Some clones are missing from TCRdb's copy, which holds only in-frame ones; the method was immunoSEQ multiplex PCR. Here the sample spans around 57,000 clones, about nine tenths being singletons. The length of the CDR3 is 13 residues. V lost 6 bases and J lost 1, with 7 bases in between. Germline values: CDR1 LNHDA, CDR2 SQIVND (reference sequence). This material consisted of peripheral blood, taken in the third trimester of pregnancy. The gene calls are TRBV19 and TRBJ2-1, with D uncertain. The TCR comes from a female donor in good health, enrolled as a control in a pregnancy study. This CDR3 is CASSFPSYNEQFF. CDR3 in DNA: TGTGCCAGTAGCTTTCCTTCCTACAATGAGCAGTTCTTC.